This T cell receptor (beta chain) was sequenced for a study of human T cells and chemical hapten exposure. At the level of the study: Patients were given diphenylcyclopropenone on the scalp weekly across the roughly 25-week study.

Time point in this sample: pre-sensitization, week 0. Treatment noted: therapeutic diphenylcyclopropenone sensitization with weekly scalp DPC. The CDR3 totals 15 residues. Germline-derived CDR1 and CDR2 are MNHNS and SASEGT. V lost 7 bases and J lost 4, with 20 bases in between. MiXCR was run by TCRdb on the RACE reads, yielding one entry per CDR3 protein. The sample has tens of thousands of distinct CDR3 sequences; around 9.6% are singletons. The clonotype originates from a woman aged 35 to 49 with alopecia areata. Some clones in this sample may be carry-over from other donors' samples. The chain recombines TRBV6-1 with TRBJ2-7; perhaps TRBD1 as D (5 bases). Sequenced here: whole blood, sampled in connection with sensitization to the hapten diphenylcyclopropenone (DPC). This chain's CDR3 is CASNRGLGPRYEQYF. The CDR3 nucleotides read TGTGCCAGCAACCGAGGATTGGGGCCGAGGTACGAGCAGTACTTC.